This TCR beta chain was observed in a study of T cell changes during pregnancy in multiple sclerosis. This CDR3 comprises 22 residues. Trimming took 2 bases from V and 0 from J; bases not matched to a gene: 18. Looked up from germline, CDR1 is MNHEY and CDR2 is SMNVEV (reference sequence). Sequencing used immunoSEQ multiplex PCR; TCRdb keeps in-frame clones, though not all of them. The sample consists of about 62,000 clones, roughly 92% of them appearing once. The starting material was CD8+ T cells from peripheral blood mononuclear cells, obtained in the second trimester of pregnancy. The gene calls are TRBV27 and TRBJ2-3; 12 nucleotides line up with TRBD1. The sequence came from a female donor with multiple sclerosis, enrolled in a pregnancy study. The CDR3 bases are TGTGCCAGCAGTTTAGTAAGGCCACCGGGACAGGGGGCGCGGGGTAGCACAGATACGCAGTATTTT. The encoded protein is CASSLVRPPGQGARGSTDTQYF.